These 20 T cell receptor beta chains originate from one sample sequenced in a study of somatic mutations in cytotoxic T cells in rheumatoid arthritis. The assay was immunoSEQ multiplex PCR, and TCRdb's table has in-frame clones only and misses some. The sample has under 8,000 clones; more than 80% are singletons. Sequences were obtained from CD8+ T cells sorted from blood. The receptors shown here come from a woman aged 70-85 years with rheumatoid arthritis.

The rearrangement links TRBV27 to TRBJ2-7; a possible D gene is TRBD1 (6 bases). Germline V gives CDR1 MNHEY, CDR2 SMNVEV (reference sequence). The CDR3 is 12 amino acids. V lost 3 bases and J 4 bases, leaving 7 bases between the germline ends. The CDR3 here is CASSLDRYEQYF. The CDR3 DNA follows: TGTGCCAGCAGTTTGGACAGATACGAGCAGTACTTC.

The CDR3 loop reads CASSEPWPGTEAFF. The CDR3 DNA follows: TGTGCCAGCAGTGAGCCGTGGCCAGGGACTGAAGCTTTCTTT. V is TRBV6-1 and J is TRBJ1-1; D might be TRBD1 (5 bases). The CDR3 has 14 residues. Germline lookup yields CDR1 MNHNS and CDR2 SASEGT. Trimming removed 3 bases from V and 5 bases from J, with 13 bases in between.

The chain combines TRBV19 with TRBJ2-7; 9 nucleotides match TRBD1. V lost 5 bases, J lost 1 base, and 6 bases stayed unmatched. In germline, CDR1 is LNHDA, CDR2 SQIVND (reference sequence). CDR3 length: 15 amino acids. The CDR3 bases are TGTGCCAGTAGTGACGGACAGGGGTGGTCCTACGAGCAGTACTTC. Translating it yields CASSDGQGWSYEQYF.

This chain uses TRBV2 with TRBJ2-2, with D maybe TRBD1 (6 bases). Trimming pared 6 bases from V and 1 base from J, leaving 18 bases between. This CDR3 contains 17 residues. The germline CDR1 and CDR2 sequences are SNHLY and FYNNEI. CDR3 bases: TGTGCCAGCAGCCGTTGGGCAGGGGCCTTGAACACCGGGGAGCTGTTTTTT. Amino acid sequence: CASSRWAGALNTGELFF.

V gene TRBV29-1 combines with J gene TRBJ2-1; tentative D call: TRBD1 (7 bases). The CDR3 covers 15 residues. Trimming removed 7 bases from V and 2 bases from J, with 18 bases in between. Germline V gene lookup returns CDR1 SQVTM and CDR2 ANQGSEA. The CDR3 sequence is CSAISTGRTYNEQFF. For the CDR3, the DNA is TGCAGCGCGATATCGACAGGGAGGACCTACAATGAGCAGTTCTTC.

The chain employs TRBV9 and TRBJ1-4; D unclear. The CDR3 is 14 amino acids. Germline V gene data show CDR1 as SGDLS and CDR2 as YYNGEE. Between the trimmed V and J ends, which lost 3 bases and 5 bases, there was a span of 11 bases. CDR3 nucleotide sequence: TGTGCCAGCAGCGCCCCCGCACAAAATGAAAAACTGTTTTTT. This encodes CASSAPAQNEKLFF. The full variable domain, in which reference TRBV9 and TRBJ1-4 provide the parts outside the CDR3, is DSGVTQTPKHLITATGQRVTLRCSPRSGDLSVYWYQQSLDQGLQFLIQYYNGEERAKGNILERFSAQQFPDLHSELNLSSLELGDSALYFCASSAPAQNEKLFFGSGTQLSVL.

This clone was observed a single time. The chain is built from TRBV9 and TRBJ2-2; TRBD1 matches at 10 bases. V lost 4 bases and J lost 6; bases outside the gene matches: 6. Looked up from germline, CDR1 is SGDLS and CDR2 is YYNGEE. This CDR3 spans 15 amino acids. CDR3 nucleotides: TGTGCCAGCAGCTCCGGGACAGGGGTTTCCGGGGAGCTGTTTTTT. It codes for CASSSGTGVSGELFF.

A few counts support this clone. The CDR3 DNA reads as TGTGCCAGCAGCGTAGTAGGGGACATGAACACTGAAGCTTTCTTT. Its protein product is CASSVVGDMNTEAFF. The gene calls are TRBV9 and TRBJ1-1; TRBD1 might be the D (6 bases). V was shortened by 0 bases and J by 0 bases, with 9 bases between the two germline ends. CDR1 SGDLS and CDR2 YYNGEE come from the germline V gene. This CDR3 is 15 amino acids long.

DNA of the CDR3: TGCGCCAGCAGCTTCAGCAGCGAAGAGACCCAGTACTTC. The encoded protein is CASSFSSEETQYF. The chain links TRBV10-1 to TRBJ2-5; D unclear. Per the germline V gene, CDR1 is WNHNN and CDR2 is SYGVQD (reference sequence). The CDR3 spans 13 residues. Deletions cut 6 bases from V and 3 bases from J, with 11 bases between.

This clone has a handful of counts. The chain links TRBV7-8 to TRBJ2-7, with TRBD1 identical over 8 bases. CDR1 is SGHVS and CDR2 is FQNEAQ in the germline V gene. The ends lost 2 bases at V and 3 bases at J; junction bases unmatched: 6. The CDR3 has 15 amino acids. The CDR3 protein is CASSLNLDRVYEQYF. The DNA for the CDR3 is TGTGCCAGCAGCTTAAATCTGGACAGGGTCTACGAGCAGTACTTC.

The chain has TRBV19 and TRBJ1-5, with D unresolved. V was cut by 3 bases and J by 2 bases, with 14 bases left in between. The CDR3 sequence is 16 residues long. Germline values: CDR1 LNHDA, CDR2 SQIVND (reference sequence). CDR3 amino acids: CASSMVEGRGNQPQHF. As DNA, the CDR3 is TGTGCCAGTAGTATGGTCGAGGGCCGGGGCAATCAGCCCCAGCATTTT. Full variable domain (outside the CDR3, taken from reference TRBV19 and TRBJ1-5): DGGITQSPKYLFRKEGQNVTLSCEQNLNHDAMYWYRQDPGQGLRLIYYSQIVNDFQKGDIAEGYSVSREKKESFPLTVTSAQKNPTAFYLCASSMVEGRGNQPQHFGDGTRLSIL.

For the CDR3, the DNA is TGTGCCAGCAGCTTAGCAGGGACAGGCCACGAGCAGTACTTC. It translates to CASSLAGTGHEQYF. The chain couples TRBV7-2 to TRBJ2-7, with 8 bases identical to TRBD1. This CDR3 contains 14 residues. Trimming at V came to 0 bases and at J to 5 bases, leaving 3 bases not matched to a gene. CDR1 is SGHTA and CDR2 is FQGNSA in the germline V gene.

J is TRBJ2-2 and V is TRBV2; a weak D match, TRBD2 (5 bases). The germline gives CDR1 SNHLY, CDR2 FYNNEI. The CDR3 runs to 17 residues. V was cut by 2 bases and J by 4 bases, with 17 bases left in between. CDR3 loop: CASSERADSAATGELFF. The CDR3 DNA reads TGTGCCAGCAGTGAACGAGCGGATTCGGCAGCCACCGGGGAGCTGTTTTTT.

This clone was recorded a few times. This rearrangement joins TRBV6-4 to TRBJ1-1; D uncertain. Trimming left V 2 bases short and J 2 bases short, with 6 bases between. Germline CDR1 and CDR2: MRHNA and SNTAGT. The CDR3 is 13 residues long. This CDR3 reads CASSDQENTEAFF. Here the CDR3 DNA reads TGTGCCAGCAGTGACCAGGAAAACACTGAAGCTTTCTTT.

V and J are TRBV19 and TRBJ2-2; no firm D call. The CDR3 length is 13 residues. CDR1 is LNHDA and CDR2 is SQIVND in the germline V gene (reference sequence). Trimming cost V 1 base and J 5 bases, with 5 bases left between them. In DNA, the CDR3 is TGTGCCAGTAGTATAGGAGAAACCGGGGAGCTGTTTTTT. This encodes CASSIGETGELFF. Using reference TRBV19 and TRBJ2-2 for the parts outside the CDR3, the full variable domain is DGGITQSPKYLFRKEGQNVTLSCEQNLNHDAMYWYRQDPGQGLRLIYYSQIVNDFQKGDIAEGYSVSREKKESFPLTVTSAQKNPTAFYLCASSIGETGELFFGEGSRLTVL.

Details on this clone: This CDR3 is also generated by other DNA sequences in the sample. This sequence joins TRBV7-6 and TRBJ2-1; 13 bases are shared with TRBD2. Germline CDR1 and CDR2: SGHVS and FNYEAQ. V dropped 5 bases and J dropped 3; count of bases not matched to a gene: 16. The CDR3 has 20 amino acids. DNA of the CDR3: TGTGCCAGCAGCGGTATACTAGGACTAGCGGGGGAGCGAATCTACAATGAGCAGTTCTTC. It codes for CASSGILGLAGERIYNEQFF. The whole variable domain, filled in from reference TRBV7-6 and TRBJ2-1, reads GAGVSQSPRYKVTKRGQDVALRCDPISGHVSLYWYRQALGQGPEFLTYFNYEAQQDKSGLPNDRFSAERPEGSISTLTIQRTEQRDSAMYRCASSGILGLAGERIYNEQFFGPGTRLTVL.

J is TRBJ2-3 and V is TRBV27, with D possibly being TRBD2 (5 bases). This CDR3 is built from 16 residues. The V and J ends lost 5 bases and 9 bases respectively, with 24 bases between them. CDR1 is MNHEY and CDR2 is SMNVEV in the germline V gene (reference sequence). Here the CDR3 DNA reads TGTGCCAGCAGTCCTCCACCGGATCCTCTAGCTGACACGCAGTATTTT. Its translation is CASSPPPDPLADTQYF.

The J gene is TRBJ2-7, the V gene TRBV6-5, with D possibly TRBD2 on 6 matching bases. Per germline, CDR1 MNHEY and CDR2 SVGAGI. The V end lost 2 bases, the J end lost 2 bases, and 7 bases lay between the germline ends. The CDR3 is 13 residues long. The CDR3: CASSYGEAYEQYF. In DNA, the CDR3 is TGTGCCAGCAGTTACGGGGAGGCCTACGAGCAGTACTTC.

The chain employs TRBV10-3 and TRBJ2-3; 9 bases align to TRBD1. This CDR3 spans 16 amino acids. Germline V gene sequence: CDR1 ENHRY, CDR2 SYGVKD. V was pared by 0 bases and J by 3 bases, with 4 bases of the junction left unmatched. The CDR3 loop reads CAISESGTGLTDTQYF. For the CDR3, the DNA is TGTGCCATCAGTGAGTCCGGGACAGGGTTGACAGATACGCAGTATTTT.

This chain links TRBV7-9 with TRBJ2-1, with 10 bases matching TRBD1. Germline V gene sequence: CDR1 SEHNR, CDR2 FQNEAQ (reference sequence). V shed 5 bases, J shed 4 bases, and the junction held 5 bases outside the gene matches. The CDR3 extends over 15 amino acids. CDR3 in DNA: TGTGCCAGCAGCCCCGACAGGGGGCGGTACAATGAGCAGTTCTTC. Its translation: CASSPDRGRYNEQFF.